Each of the 19 T cell receptor beta chains below was sequenced from the same sample in a study of T cell responses to AZD1222 COVID-19 vaccine. Sequencing used immunoSEQ multiplex PCR; TCRdb keeps in-frame clones, though not all of them. The sample lists around 99,000 clones, approximately 86% occurring once. The sample was peripheral blood, taken on day 0 of MenACWY control vaccination. The receptors were sampled from an adult in good health.

This chain uses TRBV5-4 with TRBJ2-2, with TRBD2 identical over 7 bases. The ends lost 4 bases at V and 5 bases at J; junction bases unmatched: 11. Germline V gene sequence: CDR1 SGHNT, CDR2 YYREEE (reference sequence). CDR3 length: 16 amino acids. The DNA of the CDR3 is TGTGCCAGCAGCGTGGGGTGGCGGGAGCAGACCGGGGAGCTGTTTTTT. Translated: CASSVGWREQTGELFF.

The rearrangement links TRBV5-4 to TRBJ1-6; perhaps TRBD1 as D (5 bases). Trimming cost V 4 bases and J 6 bases, with 8 bases left between them. CDR1 is SGHNT and CDR2 is YYREEE in the germline V gene (reference sequence). The CDR3 length is 13 residues. DNA for the CDR3: TGTGCCAGCAGCCGCCAGGGTAATTCACCCCTCCACTTT. Protein sequence: CASSRQGNSPLHF.

This rearrangement joins TRBV4-3 to TRBJ1-2; no definite D call. The CDR3 has 14 amino acids. Trimming took off 0 bases at V and 5 bases at J, with 10 bases between the two ends. Germline V CDR1 and CDR2: LGHNA, YSLEER. CDR3 DNA: TGCGCCAGCAGCCAAGATTACGGAGATTATGGCTACACCTTC. Residues: CASSQDYGDYGYTF.

This rearrangement joins TRBV9 to TRBJ2-7; maybe TRBD2 (5 bases). CDR1 is SGDLS, CDR2 YYNGEE, per germline. Trimming cost V 4 bases and J 0 bases, with 14 bases left between them. The CDR3 has 15 residues. The CDR3 spells CASSRLEDPSYEQYF. The CDR3 nucleotides are TGTGCCAGCAGCCGCTTGGAGGATCCCTCCTACGAGCAGTACTTC.

The V call is TRBV6-5, the J call TRBJ1-4; D possibly corresponds to TRBD1 (5 bases). This CDR3 comprises 13 residues. V lost 2 bases and J 11 bases, leaving 12 bases between the germline ends. Germline CDR1 is MNHEY and CDR2 is SVGAGI. For the CDR3, the DNA is TGTGCCAGCAGTTACAGACGGGGCTCGAAACTGTTTTTT. Amino acids: CASSYRRGSKLFF.

CDR3 amino acids: CASSLSMGNDYTF. In DNA, the CDR3 is TGTGCCAGCAGTTTAAGTATGGGGAACGACTACACCTTC. The rearrangement links TRBV27 to TRBJ1-2; D remains unclear. Germline V gives CDR1 MNHEY, CDR2 SMNVEV (reference sequence). The CDR3 has 13 residues. V was cut by 2 bases and J by 10 bases, with 14 bases left in between.

This clone occurred once. J is TRBJ1-5 and V is TRBV4-3; no definite D call. CDR1 LGHNA and CDR2 YSLEER come from the germline V gene. The CDR3 contains 15 residues. The V gene lost 0 bases and the J gene lost 5 bases, with 11 bases spanning the gap. CDR3 DNA: TGCGCCAGCAGCCAAGAACAGTCACCCCATCAGCCCCAGCATTTT. As protein: CASSQEQSPHQPQHF.

The V gene is TRBV2, the J gene TRBJ2-7, with D unresolved. The CDR3 has 12 amino acids. Germline CDR1 reads SNHLY; CDR2 reads FYNNEI. Trimming cost V 6 bases and J 3 bases, with 9 bases left between them. CDR3 sequence: CASSPGVYEQYF. The CDR3, as DNA: TGTGCCAGCAGCCCTGGGGTCTACGAGCAGTACTTC.

The chain carries TRBV30 and TRBJ2-1; D not certain. With 0 bases removed from V and 6 bases from J, the gap between germline ends came to 6 bases. The V gene's germline CDR1 is GTSNPN and CDR2 SVGIG (reference sequence). CDR3 length: 12 amino acids. As DNA, the CDR3 is TGTGCCTGGAGTGTACGCGGCAATGAGCAGTTCTTC. Translation: CAWSVRGNEQFF.

The genes are TRBV28 and TRBJ1-1; D gene uncertain. This CDR3 contains 14 residues. CDR1 is MDHEN and CDR2 is SYDVKM in the germline V gene. V lost 2 bases and J lost 4, with 11 bases in between. For the CDR3, the DNA is TGTGCCAGCAGTTTAATCGGGCGGGCCACTGAAGCTTTCTTT. As protein: CASSLIGRATEAFF.

The chain has TRBV5-1 and TRBJ1-4, with TRBD1 matching over 12 bases. CDR3 length equals 16 residues. In germline, CDR1 is SGHRS, CDR2 YFSETQ. After removal of 4 bases from V and 7 bases from J, the junction contained 8 bases not matched to a gene. DNA of the CDR3: TGCGCCAGCAGCGAGGGGACAGGGGGCGCGTCTGAAAAACTGTTTTTT. Encoded protein: CASSEGTGGASEKLFF.

The CDR3 DNA is TGTGCCAGTAGTATCGCAGGCACGAACACTGAAGCTTTCTTT. This sequence encodes CASSIAGTNTEAFF. This sequence joins TRBV19 and TRBJ1-1; D is undetermined. V lost 3 bases, J lost 1 base, and 9 bases lay in between. Germline assignment: CDR1 LNHDA and CDR2 SQIVND (reference sequence). This CDR3 is 14 amino acids long.

V usage is TRBV3-1 (or the pseudogene TRBV3-2) and J usage is TRBJ2-7; 12 nucleotides line up with TRBD2. This CDR3 is 17 amino acids long. Germline CDR1 and CDR2: LGHDT and YNNKEL (reference sequence). Trimming took 1 base from V and 4 from J; bases not matched to a gene: 8. The DNA for the CDR3 is TGTGCCAGCAGCCAAGGACTAGCGGGAGTACGTCTGTACGAGCAGTACTTC. Translating it yields CASSQGLAGVRLYEQYF.

Written as DNA, the CDR3 is TGTGCCAGCAGTTACCCCGGGACAGGGTACAATCAGCCCCAGCATTTT. Its translation is CASSYPGTGYNQPQHF. The V call is TRBV6-2 or TRBV6-3, the J call TRBJ1-5; 9 bases align to TRBD1. V was clipped by 2 bases and J by 3 bases; unmatched bases: 5. Germline V gene lookup returns CDR1 MNHEY and CDR2 SVGEGT. This CDR3 is built from 16 residues.

The V call is TRBV2, the J call TRBJ2-1; D possibly corresponds to TRBD2 (5 bases). The CDR3 length is 11 residues. Germline V gene data show CDR1 as SNHLY and CDR2 as FYNNEI. V was cut by 6 bases and J by 9 bases, with 9 bases left in between. Written as DNA, the CDR3 is TGTGCCAGCAGGTACGGAGGTGAGCAGTTCTTC. It yields the protein CASRYGGEQFF.

This clone was seen just once. The chain recombines TRBV6-5 with TRBJ2-1; D call uncertain. The germline V gene encodes CDR1 MNHEY and CDR2 SVGAGI. CDR3 length: 15 amino acids. The V gene lost 0 bases and the J gene lost 10 bases, with 16 bases spanning the gap. CDR3 DNA: TGTGCCAGCAGTTACTCCGTCGACCCGGGTCCAGAGCAGTTCTTC. Translating gives CASSYSVDPGPEQFF.

The V call is TRBV4-3, the J call TRBJ2-5, with TRBD2 matching over 7 bases. The V gene end was trimmed by 4 bases and the J gene end by 4 bases; junction bases not matched to a gene: 12. This CDR3 has 16 amino acids. Germline-derived CDR1 and CDR2 are LGHNA and YSLEER. The CDR3 protein is CASSRTLAIGGETQYF. CDR3 sequence (DNA): TGCGCCAGCAGCCGGACACTAGCGATCGGTGGAGAGACCCAGTACTTC.

The chain uses TRBV5-5 and TRBJ1-5, with a tentative D call TRBD1 (5 bases). CDR3 length: 15 amino acids. In germline, CDR1 is SGHKS, CDR2 YYEKEE (reference sequence). The ends were cut back, 1 base at V and 5 bases at J, with 13 bases in the middle. The CDR3 reads CASSLSPDIYQPQHF. CDR3 coding DNA: TGTGCCAGCAGCTTGAGCCCGGACATATATCAGCCCCAGCATTTT.

V gene TRBV15 combines with J gene TRBJ2-2, with D perhaps TRBD1 (5 bases). The CDR3 contains 13 residues. The germline V gene has CDR1 LNHNV and CDR2 YYDKDF (reference sequence). V gave up 6 bases and J gave up 2 bases, with 7 bases separating them. In nucleotides, the CDR3 is TGTGCCACCAGTGGGGCCAACACCGGGGAGCTGTTTTTT. Translating gives CATSGANTGELFF. Full variable domain (remainder filled in from reference TRBV15 and TRBJ2-2): DAMVIQNPRYQVTQFGKPVTLSCSQTLNHNVMYWYQQKSSQAPKLLFHYYDKDFNNEADTPDNFQSRRPNTSFCFLDIRSPGLGDTAMYLCATSGANTGELFFGEGSRLTVL.